The 6 T cell receptor beta chains below come from one sample, sequenced in a study of spatial heterogeneity in lung cancer (dated by TCRdb to the late 2010s). The investigation overall reported the following: The number of expanded intratumoral alpha and beta TCRs correlated with the tumor nonsynonymous mutation count.

Their target antigens are unknown. Per the publication, the time point label means: sample taken at primary tumor resection. Receptor amplification or capture employed 5' RACE. Sequencing took place on a NextSeq 500. TCRdb trimmed public reads at Q25 via fastp, called clones via MiXCR and kept in-frame beta chains. Rows matching on CDR3 protein sequence are summarized as one entry with the most common DNA and genes. The sample table contains 5,700 or so distinct CDR3 sequences; only one count was recorded for roughly 12% of them. 15% of the sample is taken by the ten largest. The sample was lung tumor tissue, taken at surgery. All receptors come from a female donor with early-stage non-small cell lung cancer.

In this sample, this clonotype turned up many times. This sequence joins TRBV20-1 and TRBJ2-3; TRBD2 matches at 9 bases. The length of the CDR3 is 12 residues. Germline V gives CDR1 DFQATT, CDR2 SNEGSKA (reference sequence). Germline trimming cut 4 bases from V and 5 bases from J; bases unmatched to any gene: 1. The CDR3: CSAKAGGDTQYF. The CDR3 DNA is TGCAGTGCTAAAGCGGGAGGAGATACGCAGTATTTT.

At least ten counts were recorded for this clonotype. This rearrangement joins TRBV5-1 to TRBJ2-3; TRBD2 is a possible D gene (5 bases). Trimming removed 5 bases from V and 2 bases from J, with 15 bases in between. This CDR3 comprises 15 residues. In germline, CDR1 is SGHRS, CDR2 YFSETQ. In DNA form, the CDR3 reads TGCGCCAGCAGGCTAGGAGCGCGGGCCACAGATACGCAGTATTTT. It translates to CASRLGARATDTQYF.

Within the sample, this clonotype is medium-sized. V gene TRBV9 combines with J gene TRBJ2-1; perhaps D is TRBD1 or TRBD2 (5 bases each). This CDR3 spans 16 amino acids. V lost 0 bases to trimming and J lost 3 bases, with 13 bases between them. Per the germline V gene, CDR1 is SGDLS and CDR2 is YYNGEE. Written as DNA, the CDR3 is TGTGCCAGCAGCGTAGGGGGCGGGTCCTTCTACAATGAGCAGTTCTTC. It translates to CASSVGGGSFYNEQFF.

This clonotype ranks as medium-sized. This chain links TRBV3-1 with TRBJ1-1, with TRBD1 matching over 9 bases. After removal of 1 base from V and 3 bases from J, the junction contained 0 bases not matched to a gene. This CDR3 contains 14 residues. Germline assignment: CDR1 LGHDT and CDR2 YNNKEL (reference sequence). The CDR3, as DNA: TGTGCCAGCAGCCAAGGGACAGGGGACACTGAAGCTTTCTTT. It encodes CASSQGTGDTEAFF.

This clonotype is labeled medium-sized. The chain uses TRBV30 and TRBJ2-7; perhaps TRBD1 as D (5 bases). CDR3 size: 14 residues. V shed 3 bases and J shed 2 bases, with 14 bases lying between them. Germline CDR1 GTSNPN, CDR2 SVGIG (reference sequence). The CDR3 spells CAWSAAGPPYEQYV. CDR3 DNA: TGTGCCTGGAGCGCAGCAGGGCCCCCCTACGAGCAGTACGTC.

This clonotype is medium-sized by share. The CDR3 DNA follows: TGTGCCAGCAGTTTAGGACACCCCTACGAGCAGTACTTC. This translates into CASSLGHPYEQYF. The genes are TRBV27 and TRBJ2-7, with TRBD1 as a possible D gene (5 bases). Germline V gives CDR1 MNHEY, CDR2 SMNVEV (reference sequence). The CDR3 is made up of 13 amino acids. V was clipped by 2 bases and J by 2 bases, with 7 bases between them.